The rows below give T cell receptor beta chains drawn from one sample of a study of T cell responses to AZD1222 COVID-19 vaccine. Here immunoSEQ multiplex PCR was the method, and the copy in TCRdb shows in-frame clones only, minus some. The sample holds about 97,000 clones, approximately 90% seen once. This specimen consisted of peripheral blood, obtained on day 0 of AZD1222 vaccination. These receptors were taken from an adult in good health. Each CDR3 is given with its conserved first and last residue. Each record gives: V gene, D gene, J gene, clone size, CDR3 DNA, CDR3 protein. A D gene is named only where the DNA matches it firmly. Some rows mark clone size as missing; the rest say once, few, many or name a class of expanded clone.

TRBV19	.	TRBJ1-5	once	TGTGCCAGTAATGTGATGGATTCCGATCAGCCCCAGCATTTT	CASNVMDSDQPQHF
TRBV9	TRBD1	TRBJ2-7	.	TGTGCCAGCAGCAATCTTGGGACAGGGAAGGAGTACGAGCAGTACTTC	CASSNLGTGKEYEQYF
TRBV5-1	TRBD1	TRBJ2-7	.	TGCGCCAGCAGCCAGGGGACAGGGGACTCCGAGCAGTACTTC	CASSQGTGDSEQYF
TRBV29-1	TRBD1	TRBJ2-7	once	TGCAGCGTTGTTTCCCCCCTACTCAGGGACAGGGGTGAGCAGTACTTC	CSVVSPLLRDRGEQYF
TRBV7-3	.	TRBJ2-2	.	TGTGCCAGCAGCTCCTCTAATGCCGGGGAGCTGTTTTTT	CASSSSNAGELFF
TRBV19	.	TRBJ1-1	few	TGTGCCAGTAGCGGGACCGTGAACACTGAAGCTTTCTTT	CASSGTVNTEAFF
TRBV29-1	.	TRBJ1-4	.	TGCAGCGTTGAGGGAGGGACTAATGAAAAACTGTTTTTT	CSVEGGTNEKLFF
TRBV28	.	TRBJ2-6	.	TGTGCCAGCAGTTTATGGGCGGACAGCCTTGACTCTGGGGCCAACGTCCTGACTTTC	CASSLWADSLDSGANVLTF
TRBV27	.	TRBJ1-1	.	TGTGCCAGCAGCCCCACGGGACCCCCGAACACTGAAGCTTTCTTT	CASSPTGPPNTEAFF
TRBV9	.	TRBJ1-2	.	TGTGCCAGCAGCCCCCACGGCGAAAACTATGGCTACACCTTC	CASSPHGENYGYTF
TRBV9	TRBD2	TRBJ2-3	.	TGTGCCAGCAGCGTACCTGGCGGGGGGGCTTCAGCAGATACGCAGTATTTT	CASSVPGGGASADTQYF
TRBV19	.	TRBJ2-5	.	TGTGCCAGTAGTACCACGAGGGGAACCTGGGAGACCCAGTACTTC	CASSTTRGTWETQYF
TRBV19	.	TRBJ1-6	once	TGTGCCAGTAGAGGACAGCTAAATTCACCCCTCCACTTT	CASRGQLNSPLHF
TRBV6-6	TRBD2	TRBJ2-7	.	TGTGCCAGCAGTTATCGACTAGCGGCGTACGAGCAGTACTTC	CASSYRLAAYEQYF
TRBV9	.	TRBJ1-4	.	TGTGCCAGCAGCGTAGGGGGTCAGGGAGGTGAAAAACTGTTTTTT	CASSVGGQGGEKLFF
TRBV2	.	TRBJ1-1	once	TGTGCCAGCAAGGAGGACCGCGACTTTGGAGCTTTCTTT	CASKEDRDFGAFF
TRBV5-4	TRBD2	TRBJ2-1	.	TGTGCCAGCAGCTCGGGGACTAGCGGAACCTACAATGAGCAGTTCTTC	CASSSGTSGTYNEQFF
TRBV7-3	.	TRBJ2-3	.	TGTGCCAGCAGTTGGTCCAGGACAGATACGCAGTATTTT	CASSWSRTDTQYF
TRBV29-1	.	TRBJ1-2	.	TGCAGCGTTGAGATCAACTATGGCTACACCTTC	CSVEINYGYTF
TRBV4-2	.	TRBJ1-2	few	TGTGCCAGCAGGGTTGGGGAGTTCGGCAGCTATGGCTACACCTTC	CASRVGEFGSYGYTF
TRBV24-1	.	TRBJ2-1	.	TGTGCCACCAGTGACCGGGACGGAGGAACGGTGCAGTTCTTC	CATSDRDGGTVQFF
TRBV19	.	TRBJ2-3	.	TGTGCCAGTAGTTCTGGGGAGGTAGATACGCAGTATTTT	CASSSGEVDTQYF
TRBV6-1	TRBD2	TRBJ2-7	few	TGTGCCAGCAGTGAGGCAGGACTAGCGTCCTACGAGCAGTACTTC	CASSEAGLASYEQYF
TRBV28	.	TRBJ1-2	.	TGTGCCAGCAGTTTGCAGGGATCAGCACCTGGCTACACCTTC	CASSLQGSAPGYTF
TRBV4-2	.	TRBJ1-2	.	TGTGCCAGCAGCCAAGTAGGTGGAGATGGCTACACCTTC	CASSQVGGDGYTF
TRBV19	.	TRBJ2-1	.	TGTGCCAGCGCGAGGGGCCCCGTAAACTACAATGAGCAGTTCTTC	CASARGPVNYNEQFF
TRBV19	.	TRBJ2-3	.	TGTGCCAGTAGTATGGTACGGGGAAGCGGCACAGATACGCAGTATTTT	CASSMVRGSGTDTQYF
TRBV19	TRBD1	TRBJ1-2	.	TGTGCCAGTAGTACCGGACAGGGGTCCCAACTCTATGGCTACACCTTC	CASSTGQGSQLYGYTF